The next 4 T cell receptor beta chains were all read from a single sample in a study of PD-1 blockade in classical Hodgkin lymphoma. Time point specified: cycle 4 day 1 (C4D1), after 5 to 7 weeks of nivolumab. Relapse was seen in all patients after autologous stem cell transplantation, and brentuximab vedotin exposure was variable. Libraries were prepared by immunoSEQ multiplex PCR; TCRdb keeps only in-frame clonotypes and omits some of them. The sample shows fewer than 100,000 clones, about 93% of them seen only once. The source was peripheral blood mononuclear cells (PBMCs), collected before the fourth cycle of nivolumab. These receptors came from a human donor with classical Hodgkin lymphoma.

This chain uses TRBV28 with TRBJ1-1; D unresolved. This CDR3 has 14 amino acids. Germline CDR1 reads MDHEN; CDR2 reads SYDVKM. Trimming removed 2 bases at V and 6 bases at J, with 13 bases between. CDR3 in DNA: TGTGCCAGCAGTTTAAGAACTCTACACCCTGAAGCTTTCTTT. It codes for CASSLRTLHPEAFF.

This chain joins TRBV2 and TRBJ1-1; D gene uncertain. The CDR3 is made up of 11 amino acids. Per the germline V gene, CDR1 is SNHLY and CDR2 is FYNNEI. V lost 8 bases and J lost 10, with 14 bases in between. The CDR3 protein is CASSEGSLAFF. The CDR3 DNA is TGTGCCAGCTCCGAGGGTTCCCTAGCTTTCTTT.

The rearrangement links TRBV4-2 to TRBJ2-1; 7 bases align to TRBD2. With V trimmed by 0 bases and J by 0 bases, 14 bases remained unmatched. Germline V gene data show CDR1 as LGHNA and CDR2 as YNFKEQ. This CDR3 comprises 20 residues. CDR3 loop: CASSQDKGSWTRGSYNEQFF. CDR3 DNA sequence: TGTGCCAGCAGCCAAGATAAGGGGAGTTGGACTAGGGGCTCCTACAATGAGCAGTTCTTC.

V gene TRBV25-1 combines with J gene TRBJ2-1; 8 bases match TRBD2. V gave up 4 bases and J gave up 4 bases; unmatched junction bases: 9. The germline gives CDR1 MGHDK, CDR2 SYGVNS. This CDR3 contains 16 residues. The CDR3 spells CASSGAPGGPYNEQFF. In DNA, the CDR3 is TGTGCCAGCAGTGGGGCCCCGGGAGGGCCGTACAATGAGCAGTTCTTC.